Described below is a single T cell receptor beta chain sequence and its context. This sample is part of a study of blood T cell repertoires in COVID-19. Turning to the study itself: Researchers got acute and convalescent COVID-19 samples from the United States, Italy and Spain. Sample material is recorded as cDNA or gDNA derived from T cells, B-cell-depleted T cells, or PBMCs.

Authors' data handling: Reference gene primer amplification gave estimated nucleated cell counts. Sequenced by immunoSEQ multiplex PCR; TCRdb stores in-frame clones only, minus some. For V, J and clone size, that table is used; D and trimming come from the DNA. The profile covers 200,000 or so clones, with roughly 80% appearing a single time and less than 20% taken by the ten largest. CDR1 LNHDA and CDR2 SQIVND come from the germline V gene (reference sequence). CDR3 length: 13 amino acids. The V end lost 3 bases, the J end lost 7 bases, and 12 bases lay between the germline ends. Sequencing used peripheral blood. This TCR was recovered from a human donor in a cohort sampled during active COVID-19. The chain carries TRBV19 and TRBJ1-1; no definite D call. This CDR3 reads CASSITPGYEAFF. The CDR3 bases are TGTGCCAGTAGTATTACCCCGGGATATGAAGCTTTCTTT.